This T cell receptor (beta chain) was identified in a study of tumor-infiltrating lymphocytes in primary liver carcinoma. Taking about 18-30 mg of unsorted bulk tissue, the authors co-extracted RNA and DNA. Making TCR beta cDNA involved around 500 ng total RNA and a constant-region primer. Construction of TCR beta libraries relied on three successive nested multiplex PCR rounds employing slightly modified ARM-PCR. In the first two PCR rounds, TRBV1-TRBV30 forward primers were paired with a C-beta reverse primer, and each round lasted about 10 cycles. From the multiplex PCR reads, TCRdb called clonotypes with MiXCR, one entry per CDR3 protein. This table has approximately 190,000 distinct CDR3 sequences, just under 85% appearing once. Concerning this clonotype itself: The junction departs from germline at one end; a sequencing error may be responsible.

This CDR3 is built from 14 residues. The chain is built from TRBV12-3 or TRBV12-4 and TRBJ2-7; a possible D gene is TRBD1 (6 bases). This receptor was identified in a man in his forties with primary liver carcinoma and hepatitis B virus infection. The source material was tumor tissue from primary liver carcinoma. The chain's CDR3 is CASSTRQVSYEQYF. In DNA form, the CDR3 reads TGTGCCAGCAGTACCAGACAGGTCTCCTACGAGCAATACTTC.